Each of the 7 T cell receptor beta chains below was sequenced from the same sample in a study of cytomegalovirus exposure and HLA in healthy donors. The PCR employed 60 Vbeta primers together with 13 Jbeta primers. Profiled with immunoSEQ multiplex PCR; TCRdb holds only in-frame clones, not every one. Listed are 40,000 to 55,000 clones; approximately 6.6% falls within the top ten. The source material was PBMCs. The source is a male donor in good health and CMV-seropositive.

In DNA form, the CDR3 reads TGTGCCAGCACTAAGACAGGGGATCCCGCCTACGAGCAGTACTTC. The encoded protein is CASTKTGDPAYEQYF. This chain joins TRBV2 and TRBJ2-7; TRBD1 agrees at 8 bases. The V segment lost 7 bases and the J segment 2 bases; nucleotides outside the gene matches: 10. Per the germline V gene, CDR1 is SNHLY and CDR2 is FYNNEI. This CDR3 contains 15 residues. The full variable domain, rest sourced from reference TRBV2 and TRBJ2-7, is EPEVTQTPSHQVTQMGQEVILRCVPISNHLYFYWYRQILGQKVEFLVSFYNNEISEKSEIFDDQFSVERPDGSNFTLKIRSTKLEDSAMYFCASTKTGDPAYEQYFGPGTRLTVT.

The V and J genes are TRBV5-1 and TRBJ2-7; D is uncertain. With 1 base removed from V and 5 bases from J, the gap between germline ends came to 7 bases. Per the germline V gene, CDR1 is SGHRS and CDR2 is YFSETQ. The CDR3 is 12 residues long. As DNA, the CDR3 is TGCGCCAGCAGCTTGCCTCCGGACGAGCAGTACTTC. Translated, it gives CASSLPPDEQYF.

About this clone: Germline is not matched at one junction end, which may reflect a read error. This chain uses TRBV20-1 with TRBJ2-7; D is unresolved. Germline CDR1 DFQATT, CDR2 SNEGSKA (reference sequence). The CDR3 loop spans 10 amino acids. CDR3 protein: CSVRTPEQYF. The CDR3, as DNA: TGCAGTGTTAGAACTCCCGAGCAGTACTTC.

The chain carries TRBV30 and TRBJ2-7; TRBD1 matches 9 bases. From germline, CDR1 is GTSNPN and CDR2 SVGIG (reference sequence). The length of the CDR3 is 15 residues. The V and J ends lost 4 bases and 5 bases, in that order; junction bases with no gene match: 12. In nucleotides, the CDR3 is TGTGCCTGGAATCTCCGGACAGGGGTGAGGAACGAGCAGTACTTC. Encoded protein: CAWNLRTGVRNEQYF.

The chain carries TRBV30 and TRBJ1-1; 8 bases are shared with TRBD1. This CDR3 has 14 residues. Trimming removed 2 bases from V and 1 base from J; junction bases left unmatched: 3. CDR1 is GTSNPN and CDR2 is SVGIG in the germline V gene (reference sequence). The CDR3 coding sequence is TGTGCCTGGAGTTTAGGACAGGGGAACACTGAAGCTTTCTTT. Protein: CAWSLGQGNTEAFF.

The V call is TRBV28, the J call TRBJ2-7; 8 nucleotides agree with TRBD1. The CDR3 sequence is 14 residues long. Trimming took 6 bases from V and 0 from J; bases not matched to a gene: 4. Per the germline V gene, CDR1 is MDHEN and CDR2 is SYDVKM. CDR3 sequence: CASRGTGNSYEQYF. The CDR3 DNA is TGTGCCAGCAGAGGGACAGGAAACTCCTACGAGCAGTACTTC.

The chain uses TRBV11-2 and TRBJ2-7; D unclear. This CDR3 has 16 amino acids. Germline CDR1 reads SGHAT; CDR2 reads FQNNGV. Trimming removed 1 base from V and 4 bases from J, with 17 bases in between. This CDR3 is CASSLGGYASWYEQYF. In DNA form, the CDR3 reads TGTGCCAGCAGCTTAGGAGGTTACGCGTCGTGGTACGAGCAGTACTTC.